This T cell receptor (beta chain) appears in the sequencing data of a study of T cell changes during pregnancy in multiple sclerosis. Profiling relied on immunoSEQ multiplex PCR, and the TCRdb table lists in-frame clones only, not all of them. The data contain about 67,000 clones, about nine tenths of them seen just once; the ten biggest clones take up around 2.5%. On this clone: Other DNA sequences in the same sample also yield this CDR3.

The input for sequencing was peripheral blood, taken in the first trimester of pregnancy. The receptor was isolated from a female donor with multiple sclerosis, enrolled in a pregnancy study.

CDR3 residues: CASSQDKSSGANVLTF. In DNA, the CDR3 is TGCGCCAGCAGTCAGGACAAATCCTCTGGGGCCAACGTCCTGACTTTC. The chain joins TRBV4-3 to TRBJ2-6, with a possible D match to TRBD1 (5 bases). The V gene's germline CDR1 is LGHNA and CDR2 YSLEER. CDR3 length: 16 amino acids. Trimming cost V 6 bases and J 0 bases, with 12 bases left between them.